Reported below is one T cell receptor beta chain. Its antigen remains unknown. This record belongs to a study of OX40 agonist ivuxolimab in advanced cancers. Only in-frame clones appear in the TCRdb table, and some are missing; sequencing was by immunoSEQ multiplex PCR. This table has fewer than 100,000 clones, about 93% appearing once. General study results and limits: Not determined was the antigen specificity of the expanded peripheral T cells. There were, on average, more expanded clones in CD8+ T cells than in CD4+.

Sequencing used CD4+ or CD8+ T cells sorted from blood, obtained in a trial of the OX40 agonist ivuxolimab. This TCR was recovered from an adult with an advanced solid tumor such as melanoma, head and neck, liver or kidney cancer.

CDR3: CASSVDNRGETYGYTF. CDR3 coding DNA: TGTGCCAGCAGCGTTGATAATCGGGGCGAAACCTATGGCTACACCTTC. The V and J genes are TRBV9 and TRBJ1-2, with D possibly being TRBD1 (5 bases). Trimming stripped 2 bases from V and 4 bases from J, with 18 bases between. Germline CDR1 is SGDLS and CDR2 is YYNGEE. This CDR3 is 16 amino acids long.